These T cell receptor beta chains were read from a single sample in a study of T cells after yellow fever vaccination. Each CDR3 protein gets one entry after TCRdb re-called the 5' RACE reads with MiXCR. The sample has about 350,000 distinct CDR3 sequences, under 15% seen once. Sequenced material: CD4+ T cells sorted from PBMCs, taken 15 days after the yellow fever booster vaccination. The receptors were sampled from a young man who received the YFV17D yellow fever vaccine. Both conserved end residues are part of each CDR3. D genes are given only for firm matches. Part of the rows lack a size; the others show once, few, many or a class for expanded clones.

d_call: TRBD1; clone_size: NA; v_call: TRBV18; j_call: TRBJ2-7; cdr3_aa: CASSPPGQTYEQYF; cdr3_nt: TGTGCCAGCTCACCACCGGGACAGACCTACGAGCAGTACTTC
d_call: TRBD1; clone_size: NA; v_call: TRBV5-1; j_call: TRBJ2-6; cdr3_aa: CASSWDRALSSGANVLTF; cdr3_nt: TGCGCCAGCAGCTGGGACAGGGCCTTAAGCTCTGGGGCCAACGTCCTGACTTTC
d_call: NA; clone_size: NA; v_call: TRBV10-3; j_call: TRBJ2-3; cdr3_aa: CASIGADTQYF; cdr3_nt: TGTGCCTCCATCGGGGCAGATACGCAGTATTTT
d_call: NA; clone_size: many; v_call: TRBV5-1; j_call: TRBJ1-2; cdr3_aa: CASSLQAGVDGYTF; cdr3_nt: TGCGCCAGCAGCTTGCAGGCGGGGGTAGACGGCTACACCTTC
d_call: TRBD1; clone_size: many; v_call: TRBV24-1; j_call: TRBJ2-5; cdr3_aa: CATSPGQTQETQYF; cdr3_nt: TGTGCCACCAGTCCGGGACAGACCCAAGAGACCCAGTACTTC
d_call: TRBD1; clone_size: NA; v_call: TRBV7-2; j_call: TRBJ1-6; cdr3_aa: CASRAGTANSPLHF; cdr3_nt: TGTGCCAGCAGGGCCGGGACAGCTAATTCACCCCTCCACTTT
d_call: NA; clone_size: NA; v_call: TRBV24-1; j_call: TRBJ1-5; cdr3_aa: CATSDSGQPQHF; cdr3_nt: TGTGCCACCAGTGATTCCGGCCAGCCCCAGCATTTT
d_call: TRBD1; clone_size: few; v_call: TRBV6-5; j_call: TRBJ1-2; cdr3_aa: CASRLGQGVYGYTF; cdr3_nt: TGTGCCAGCAGACTGGGACAGGGTGTATATGGCTACACCTTC
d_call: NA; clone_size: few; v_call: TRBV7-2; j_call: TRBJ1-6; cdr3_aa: CASSPVGSASYNSPLHF; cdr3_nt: TGTGCCAGCAGCCCCGTCGGTAGCGCCTCCTATAATTCACCCCTCCACTTT
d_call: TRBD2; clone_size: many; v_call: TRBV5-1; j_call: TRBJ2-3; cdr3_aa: CASSHGPERGSTDTQYF; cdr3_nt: TGCGCCAGCAGTCATGGCCCCGAGCGGGGGAGCACAGATACGCAGTATTTT
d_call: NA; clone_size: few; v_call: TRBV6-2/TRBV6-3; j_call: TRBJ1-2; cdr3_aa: CASNIEGLRGYTF; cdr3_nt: TGTGCCAGCAATATCGAGGGGTTACGGGGCTACACCTTC
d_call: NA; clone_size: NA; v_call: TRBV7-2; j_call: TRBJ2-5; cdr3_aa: CASSPGSYQETQYF; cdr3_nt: TGTGCCAGCAGCCCTGGGTCGTACCAAGAGACCCAGTACTTC
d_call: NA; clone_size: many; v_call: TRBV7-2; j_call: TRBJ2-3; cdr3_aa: CASRLTRGITDTQYF; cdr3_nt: TGTGCCAGCAGGCTGACTCGGGGGATCACAGATACGCAGTATTTT
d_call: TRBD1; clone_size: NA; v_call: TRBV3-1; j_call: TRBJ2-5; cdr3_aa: CASSPRLAGQGAVTQYF; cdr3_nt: TGTGCCAGCAGCCCCCGTCTAGCGGGACAGGGGGCAGTGACCCAGTACTTC
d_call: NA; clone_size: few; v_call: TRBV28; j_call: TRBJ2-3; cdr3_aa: CASTREGRSTQYF; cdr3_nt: TGTGCCAGCACCCGGGAAGGCAGGAGCACGCAGTATTTT
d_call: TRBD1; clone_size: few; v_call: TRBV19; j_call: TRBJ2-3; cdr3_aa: CASSTGTDLTDTQYF; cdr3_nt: TGTGCCAGTAGTACGGGGACAGACCTCACAGATACGCAGTATTTT
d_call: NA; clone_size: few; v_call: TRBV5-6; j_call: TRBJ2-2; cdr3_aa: CASSYGRDPNTGELFF; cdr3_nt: TGTGCCAGCAGTTATGGCAGGGACCCGAACACCGGGGAGCTGTTTTTT
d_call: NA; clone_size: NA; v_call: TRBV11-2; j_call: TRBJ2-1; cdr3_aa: CASSLVRQEQFF; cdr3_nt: TGTGCCAGCAGCTTAGTCCGCCAGGAGCAGTTCTTC
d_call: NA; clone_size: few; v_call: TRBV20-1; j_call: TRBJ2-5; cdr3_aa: CSASSQRKTQYF; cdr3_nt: TGCAGTGCTAGTTCGCAGCGGAAGACCCAGTACTTC
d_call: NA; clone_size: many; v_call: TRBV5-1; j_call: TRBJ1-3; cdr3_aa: CASNDGANSGNTIYF; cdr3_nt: TGCGCCAGCAATGACGGCGCCAACTCTGGAAACACCATATATTTT
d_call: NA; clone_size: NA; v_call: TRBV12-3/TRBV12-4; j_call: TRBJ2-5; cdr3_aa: CASSPRVGVQETQYF; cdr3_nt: TGTGCCAGCAGTCCTCGGGTGGGGGTCCAAGAGACCCAGTACTTC
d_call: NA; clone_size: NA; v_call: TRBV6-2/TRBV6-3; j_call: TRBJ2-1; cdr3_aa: CASSYGGGFYNEQFF; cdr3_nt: TGTGCCAGCAGTTACGGTGGGGGATTTTACAATGAGCAGTTCTTC
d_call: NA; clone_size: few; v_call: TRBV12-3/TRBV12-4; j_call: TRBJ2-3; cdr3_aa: CASSHLEGGTDTQYF; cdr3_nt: TGTGCCAGCAGCCACCTAGAGGGGGGCACAGATACGCAGTATTTT
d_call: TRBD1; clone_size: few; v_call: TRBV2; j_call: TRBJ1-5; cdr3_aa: CASRTGGNQPQHF; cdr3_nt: TGTGCCAGCAGGACAGGGGGGAATCAGCCCCAGCATTTT
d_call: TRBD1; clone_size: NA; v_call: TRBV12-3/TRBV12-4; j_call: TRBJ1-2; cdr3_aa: CASSLRRDSDGYTF; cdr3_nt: TGTGCCAGCAGCTTACGACGGGACAGCGATGGCTACACCTTC
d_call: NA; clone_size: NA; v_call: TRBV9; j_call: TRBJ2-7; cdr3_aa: CASSVAPAPYEQYF; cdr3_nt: TGTGCCAGCAGCGTAGCCCCGGCCCCCTACGAGCAGTACTTC
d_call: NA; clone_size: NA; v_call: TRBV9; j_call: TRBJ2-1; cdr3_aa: CASSVGGPGEQFF; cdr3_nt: TGTGCCAGCAGCGTTGGGGGCCCGGGGGAGCAGTTCTTC
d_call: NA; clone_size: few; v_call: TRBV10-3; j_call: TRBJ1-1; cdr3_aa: CAISESGGGYTEAFF; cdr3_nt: TGTGCCATCAGTGAGTCGGGCGGAGGGTACACTGAAGCTTTCTTT
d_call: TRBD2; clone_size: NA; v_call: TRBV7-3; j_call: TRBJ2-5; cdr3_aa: CASSLNAGEETQYF; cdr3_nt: TGTGCCAGCAGCTTAAACGCGGGAGAGGAGACCCAGTACTTC
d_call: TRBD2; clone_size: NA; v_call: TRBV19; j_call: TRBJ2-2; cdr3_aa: CASSSSGRENTGELFF; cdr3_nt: TGTGCCAGTAGTAGCTCAGGGAGGGAAAACACCGGGGAGCTGTTTTTT
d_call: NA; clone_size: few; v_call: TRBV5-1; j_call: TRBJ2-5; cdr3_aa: CASSWAIPQETQYF; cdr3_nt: TGCGCCAGCAGCTGGGCAATCCCCCAAGAGACCCAGTACTTC
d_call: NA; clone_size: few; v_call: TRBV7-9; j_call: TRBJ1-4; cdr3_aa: CASSGSGAYEKLFF; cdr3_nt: TGTGCCAGCAGCGGCTCCGGGGCGTATGAAAAACTGTTTTTT
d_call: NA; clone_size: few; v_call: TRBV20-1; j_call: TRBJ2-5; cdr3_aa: CSASAGATWETQYF; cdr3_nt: TGCAGTGCTAGTGCTGGGGCCACCTGGGAGACCCAGTACTTC
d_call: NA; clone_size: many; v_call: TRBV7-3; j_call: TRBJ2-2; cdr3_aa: CASSPVPRYTGELFF; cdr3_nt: TGTGCCAGCAGCCCCGTCCCCAGATACACCGGGGAGCTGTTTTTT
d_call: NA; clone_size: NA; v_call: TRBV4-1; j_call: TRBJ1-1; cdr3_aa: CASSQWGRNTEAFF; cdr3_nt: TGCGCCAGCAGCCAGTGGGGGCGGAACACTGAAGCTTTCTTT
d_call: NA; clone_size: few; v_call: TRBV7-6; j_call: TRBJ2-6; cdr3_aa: CASGGGGYSGANVLTF; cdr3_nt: TGTGCCAGCGGGGGCGGCGGATACTCTGGGGCCAACGTCCTGACTTTC
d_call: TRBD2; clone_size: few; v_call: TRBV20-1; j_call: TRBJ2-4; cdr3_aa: CSAGGRTSGSRHIQYF; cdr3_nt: TGCAGTGCTGGGGGCCGGACTAGCGGCTCGAGGCACATTCAGTACTTC
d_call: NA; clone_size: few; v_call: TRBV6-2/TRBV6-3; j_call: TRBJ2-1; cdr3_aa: CASSFSRNEQFF; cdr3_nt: TGTGCCAGCAGTTTTTCTAGGAATGAGCAGTTCTTC
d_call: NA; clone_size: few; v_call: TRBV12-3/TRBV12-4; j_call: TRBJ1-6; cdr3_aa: CASSLGGGGSPLHF; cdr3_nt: TGTGCCAGCAGTTTGGGAGGTGGGGGTTCACCCCTCCACTTT
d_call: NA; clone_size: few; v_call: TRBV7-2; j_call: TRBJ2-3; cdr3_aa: CASSPDPPPGTQYF; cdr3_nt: TGTGCCAGCAGCCCCGACCCCCCACCGGGGACGCAGTATTTT
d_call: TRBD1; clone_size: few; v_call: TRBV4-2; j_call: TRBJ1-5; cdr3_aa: CASSQDLGTASQPQHF; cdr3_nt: TGTGCCAGCAGCCAAGATTTGGGGACAGCTAGTCAGCCCCAGCATTTT
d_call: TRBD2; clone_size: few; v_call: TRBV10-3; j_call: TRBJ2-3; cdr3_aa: CAISAGTSGGLFTDTQYF; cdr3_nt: TGTGCCATCAGTGCCGGGACTAGCGGGGGGCTCTTCACAGATACGCAGTATTTT
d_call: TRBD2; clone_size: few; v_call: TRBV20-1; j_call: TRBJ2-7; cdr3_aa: CSARPLGLGSSYEQYF; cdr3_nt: TGCAGTGCTAGGCCCCTGGGACTAGGGAGCTCCTACGAGCAGTACTTC
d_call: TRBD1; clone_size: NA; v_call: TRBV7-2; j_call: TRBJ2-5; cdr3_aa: CASSRYFHQQGEETQYF; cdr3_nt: TGTGCCAGCAGCCGTTATTTCCACCAACAGGGGGAAGAGACCCAGTACTTC